Below, one T cell receptor beta chain is given with its context. The record originates from a study of blood T cell repertoires in COVID-19. Study-level information: Sources were T cells, B-cell-depleted T cells, or PBMCs; the material itself was cDNA or gDNA.

This table comes from immunoSEQ multiplex PCR, and its TCRdb copy is limited to in-frame clones, with some not included. The table shows tens of thousands of clones, with approximately 85% occurring only once. The source material was peripheral blood. This clonotype was sampled from a human donor in a cohort sampled during active COVID-19.

CDR3 DNA sequence: TGTGCCAGCAGCGGGAGCGGGCGTCAGCCCCAGCATTTT. Its protein product is CASSGSGRQPQHF. This sequence joins TRBV6-6 and TRBJ1-5; D not certain. The V end lost 6 bases, the J end lost 6 bases, and 12 bases lay between the germline ends. The germline gives CDR1 MNHNY, CDR2 SVGAGI (reference sequence). The CDR3 covers 13 residues.